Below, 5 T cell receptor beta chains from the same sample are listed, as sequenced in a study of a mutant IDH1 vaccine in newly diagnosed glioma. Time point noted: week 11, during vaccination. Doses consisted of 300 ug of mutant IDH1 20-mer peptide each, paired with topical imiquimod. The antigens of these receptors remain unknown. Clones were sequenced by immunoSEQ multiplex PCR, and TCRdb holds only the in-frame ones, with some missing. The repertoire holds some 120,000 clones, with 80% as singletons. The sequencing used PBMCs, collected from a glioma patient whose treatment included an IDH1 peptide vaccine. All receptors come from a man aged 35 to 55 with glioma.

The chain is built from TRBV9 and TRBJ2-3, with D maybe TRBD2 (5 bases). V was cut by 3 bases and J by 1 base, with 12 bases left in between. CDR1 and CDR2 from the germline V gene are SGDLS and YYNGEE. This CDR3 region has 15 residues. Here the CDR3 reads CASSGKLAGTDTQYF. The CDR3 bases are TGTGCCAGCAGCGGAAAGCTAGCCGGCACAGATACGCAGTATTTT. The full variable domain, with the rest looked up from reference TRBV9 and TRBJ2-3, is DSGVTQTPKHLITATGQRVTLRCSPRSGDLSVYWYQQSLDQGLQFLIQYYNGEERAKGNILERFSAQQFPDLHSELNLSSLELGDSALYFCASSGKLAGTDTQYFGPGTRLTVL.

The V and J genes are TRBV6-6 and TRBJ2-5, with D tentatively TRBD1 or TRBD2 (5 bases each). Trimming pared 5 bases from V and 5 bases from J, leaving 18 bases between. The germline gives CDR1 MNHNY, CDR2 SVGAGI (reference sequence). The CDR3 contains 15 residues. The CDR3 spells CASSQPRGKGETQYF. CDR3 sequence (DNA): TGTGCCAGCAGTCAACCGAGGGGAAAGGGGGAGACCCAGTACTTC.

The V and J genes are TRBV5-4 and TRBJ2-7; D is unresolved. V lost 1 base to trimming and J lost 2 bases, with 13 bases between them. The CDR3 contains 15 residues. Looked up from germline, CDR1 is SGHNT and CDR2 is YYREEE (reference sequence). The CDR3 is CASSLIGAEPYEQYF. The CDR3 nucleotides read TGTGCCAGCAGCTTGATTGGTGCGGAGCCCTACGAGCAGTACTTC.

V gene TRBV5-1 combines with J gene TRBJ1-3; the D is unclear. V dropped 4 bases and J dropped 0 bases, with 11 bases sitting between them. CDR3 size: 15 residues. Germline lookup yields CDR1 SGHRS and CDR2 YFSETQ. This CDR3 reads CASSPEVISGNTIYF. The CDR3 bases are TGCGCCAGCAGCCCAGAGGTGATCTCTGGAAACACCATATATTTT. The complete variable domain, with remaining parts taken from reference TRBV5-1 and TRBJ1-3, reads KAGVTQTPRYLIKTRGQQVTLSCSPISGHRSVSWYQQTPGQGLQFLFEYFSETQRNKGNFPGRFSGRQFSNSRSEMNVSTLELGDSALYLCASSPEVISGNTIYFGEGSWLTVV.

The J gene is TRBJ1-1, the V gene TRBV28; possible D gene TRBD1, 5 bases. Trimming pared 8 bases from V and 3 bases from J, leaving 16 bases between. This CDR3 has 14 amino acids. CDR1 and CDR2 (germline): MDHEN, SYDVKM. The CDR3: CASPPAGRDTEAFF. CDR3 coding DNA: TGTGCCAGCCCCCCCGCAGGGCGGGACACTGAAGCTTTCTTT.